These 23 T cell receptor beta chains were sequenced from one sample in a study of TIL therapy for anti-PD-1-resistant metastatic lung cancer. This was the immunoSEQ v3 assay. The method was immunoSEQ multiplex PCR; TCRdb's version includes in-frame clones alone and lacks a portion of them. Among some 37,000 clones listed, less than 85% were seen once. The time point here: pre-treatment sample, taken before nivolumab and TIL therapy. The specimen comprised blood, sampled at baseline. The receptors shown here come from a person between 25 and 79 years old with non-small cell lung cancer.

CDR3 DNA: TGCGCCAGCAGCGAGGACAGGGTTAATCAGCCCCAGCATTTT. Translating gives CASSEDRVNQPQHF. The V gene is TRBV4-3, the J gene TRBJ1-5; 8 nucleotides match TRBD1. V lost 5 bases, J lost 4 bases, and 4 bases stayed unmatched. Germline CDR1 reads LGHNA; CDR2 reads YSLEER. This CDR3 is built from 14 residues.

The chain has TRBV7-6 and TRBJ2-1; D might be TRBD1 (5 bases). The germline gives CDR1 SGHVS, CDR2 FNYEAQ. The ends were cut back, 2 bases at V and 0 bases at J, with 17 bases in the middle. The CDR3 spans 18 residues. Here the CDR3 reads CASSLRWGRASSYNEQFF. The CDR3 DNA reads TGTGCCAGCAGCTTAAGGTGGGGCAGGGCAAGCTCCTACAATGAGCAGTTCTTC.

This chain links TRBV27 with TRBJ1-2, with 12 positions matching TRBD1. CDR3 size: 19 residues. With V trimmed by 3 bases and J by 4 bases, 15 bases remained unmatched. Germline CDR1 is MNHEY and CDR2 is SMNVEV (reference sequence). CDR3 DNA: TGTGCCAGCAGTTTTGGTCGGTCGGGGACAGGGGGCGCGCGCTATGGCTACACCTTC. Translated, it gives CASSFGRSGTGGARYGYTF.

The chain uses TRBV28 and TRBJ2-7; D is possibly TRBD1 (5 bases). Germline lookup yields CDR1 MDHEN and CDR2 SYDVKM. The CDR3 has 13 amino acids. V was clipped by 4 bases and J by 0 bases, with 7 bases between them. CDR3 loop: CASSSDNSYEQYF. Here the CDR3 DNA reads TGTGCCAGCAGTTCGGACAACTCCTACGAGCAGTACTTC.

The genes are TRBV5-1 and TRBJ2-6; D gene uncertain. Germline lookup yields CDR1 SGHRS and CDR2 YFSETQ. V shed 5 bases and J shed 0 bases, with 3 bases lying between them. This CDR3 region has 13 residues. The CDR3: CASRRSGANVLTF. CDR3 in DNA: TGCGCCAGCAGGCGCTCTGGGGCCAACGTCCTGACTTTC.

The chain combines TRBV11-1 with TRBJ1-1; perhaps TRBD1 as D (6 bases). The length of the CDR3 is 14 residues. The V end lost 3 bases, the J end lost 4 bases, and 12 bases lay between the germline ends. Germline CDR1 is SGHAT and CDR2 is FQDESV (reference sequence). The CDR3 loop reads CASSFGQGFTEAFF. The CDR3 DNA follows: TGTGCCAGCAGCTTCGGTCAGGGGTTCACTGAAGCTTTCTTT. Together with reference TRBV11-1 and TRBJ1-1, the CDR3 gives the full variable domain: EAEVAQSPRYKITEKSQAVAFWCDPISGHATLYWYRQILGQGPELLVQFQDESVVDDSQLPKDRFSAERLKGVDSTLKIQPAELGDSAMYLCASSFGQGFTEAFFGQGTRLTVV.

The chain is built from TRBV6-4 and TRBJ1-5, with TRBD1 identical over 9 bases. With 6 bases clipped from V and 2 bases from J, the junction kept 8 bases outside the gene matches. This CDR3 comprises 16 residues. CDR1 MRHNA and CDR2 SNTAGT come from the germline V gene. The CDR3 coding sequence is TGTGCCAGCAGATTACAGGGGGCTGTAGGCAATCAGCCCCAGCATTTT. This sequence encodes CASRLQGAVGNQPQHF.

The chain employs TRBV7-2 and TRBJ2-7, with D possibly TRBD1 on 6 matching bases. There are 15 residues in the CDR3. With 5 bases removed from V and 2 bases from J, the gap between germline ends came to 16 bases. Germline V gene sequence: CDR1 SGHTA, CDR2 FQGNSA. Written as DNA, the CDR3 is TGTGCCAGCAGCCCCTTGCCTGGGGGCGCCTACGAGCAGTACTTC. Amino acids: CASSPLPGGAYEQYF.

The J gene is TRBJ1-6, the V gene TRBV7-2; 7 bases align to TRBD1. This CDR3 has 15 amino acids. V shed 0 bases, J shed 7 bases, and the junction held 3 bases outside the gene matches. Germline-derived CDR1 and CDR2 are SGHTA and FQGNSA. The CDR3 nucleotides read TGTGCCAGCAGCTTAGCTCAGGGGGGGAATTCACCCCTCCACTTT. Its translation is CASSLAQGGNSPLHF.

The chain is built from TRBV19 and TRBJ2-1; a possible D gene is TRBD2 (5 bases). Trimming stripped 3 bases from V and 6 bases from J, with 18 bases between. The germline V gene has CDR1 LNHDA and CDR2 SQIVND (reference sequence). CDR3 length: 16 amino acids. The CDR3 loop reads CASSIRGADRGNEQFF. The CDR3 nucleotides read TGTGCCAGTAGTATTAGAGGAGCGGATCGGGGCAATGAGCAGTTCTTC.

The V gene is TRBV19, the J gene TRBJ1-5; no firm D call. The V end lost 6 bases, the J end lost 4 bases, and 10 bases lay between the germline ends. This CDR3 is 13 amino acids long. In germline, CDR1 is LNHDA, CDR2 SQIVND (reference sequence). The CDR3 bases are TGTGCCAGTAGGGTTAGCAGAAATCAGCCCCAGCATTTT. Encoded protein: CASRVSRNQPQHF.

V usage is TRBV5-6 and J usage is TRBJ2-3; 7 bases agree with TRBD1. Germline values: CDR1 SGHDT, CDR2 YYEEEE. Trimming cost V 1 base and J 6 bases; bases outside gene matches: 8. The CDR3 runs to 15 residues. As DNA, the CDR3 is TGTGCCAGCAGCTTGTACAGGGGATGGGCGGATACGCAGTATTTT. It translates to CASSLYRGWADTQYF. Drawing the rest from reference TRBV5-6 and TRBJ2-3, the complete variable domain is DAGVTQSPTHLIKTRGQQVTLRCSPKSGHDTVSWYQQALGQGPQFIFQYYEEEERQRGNFPDRFSGHQFPNYSSELNVNALLLGDSALYLCASSLYRGWADTQYFGPGTRLTVL.

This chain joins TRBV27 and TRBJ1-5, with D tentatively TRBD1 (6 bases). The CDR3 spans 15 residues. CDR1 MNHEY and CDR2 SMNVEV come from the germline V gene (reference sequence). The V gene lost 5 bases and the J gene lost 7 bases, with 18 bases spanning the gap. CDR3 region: CASSADRPLIQPQHF. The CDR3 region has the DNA TGTGCCAGCAGTGCCGACAGGCCCTTGATCCAGCCCCAGCATTTT.

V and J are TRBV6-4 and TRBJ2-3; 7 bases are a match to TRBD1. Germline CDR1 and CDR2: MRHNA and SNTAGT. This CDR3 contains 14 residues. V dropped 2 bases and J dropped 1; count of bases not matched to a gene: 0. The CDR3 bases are TGTGCCAGCAGTGACGGACAGGGCACAGATACGCAGTATTTT. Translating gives CASSDGQGTDTQYF.

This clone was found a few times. DNA for the CDR3: TGTGCCAGCAGATTGACAGGGATGCGGCAGTACTTC. Translation gives CASRLTGMRQYF. V is TRBV25-1 and J is TRBJ2-7, with 7 bases that match TRBD1. V trimming: 6 bases; J trimming: 9 bases; junction bases outside the gene matches: 8. There are 12 residues in the CDR3. The V gene's germline CDR1 is MGHDK and CDR2 SYGVNS.

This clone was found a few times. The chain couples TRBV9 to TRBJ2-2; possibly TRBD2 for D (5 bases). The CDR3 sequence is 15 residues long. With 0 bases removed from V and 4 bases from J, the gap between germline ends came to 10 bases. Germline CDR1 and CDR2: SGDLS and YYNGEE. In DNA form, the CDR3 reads TGTGCCAGCAGCGTAGAGGGAGTCTTCACCGGGGAGCTGTTTTTT. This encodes CASSVEGVFTGELFF.

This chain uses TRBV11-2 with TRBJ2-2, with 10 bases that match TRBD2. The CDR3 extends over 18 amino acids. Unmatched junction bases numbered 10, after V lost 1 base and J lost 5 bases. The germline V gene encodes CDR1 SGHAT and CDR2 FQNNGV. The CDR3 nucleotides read TGTGCCAGCAGCTTAGGGTTAAAAGCGGGAGGGCCTACCGGGGAGCTGTTTTTT. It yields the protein CASSLGLKAGGPTGELFF.

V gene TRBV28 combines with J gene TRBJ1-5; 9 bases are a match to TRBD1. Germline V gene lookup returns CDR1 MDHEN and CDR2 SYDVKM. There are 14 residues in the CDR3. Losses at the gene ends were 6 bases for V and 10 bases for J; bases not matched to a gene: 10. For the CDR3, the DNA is TGTGCCAGCAGAGGGGGACAGGGAATTATTCCCCAGCATTTT. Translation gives CASRGGQGIIPQHF. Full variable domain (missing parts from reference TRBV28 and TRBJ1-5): DVKVTQSSRYLVKRTGEKVFLECVQDMDHENMFWYRQDPGLGLRLIYFSYDVKMKEKGDIPEGYSVSREKKERFSLILESASTNQTSMYLCASRGGQGIIPQHFGDGTRLSIL.

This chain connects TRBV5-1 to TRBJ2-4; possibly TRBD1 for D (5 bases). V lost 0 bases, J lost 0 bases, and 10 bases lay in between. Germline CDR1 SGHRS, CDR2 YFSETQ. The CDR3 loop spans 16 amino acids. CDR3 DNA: TGCGCCAGCAGCTTGGAGGGGCAACTAGCCAAAAACATTCAGTACTTC. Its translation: CASSLEGQLAKNIQYF.

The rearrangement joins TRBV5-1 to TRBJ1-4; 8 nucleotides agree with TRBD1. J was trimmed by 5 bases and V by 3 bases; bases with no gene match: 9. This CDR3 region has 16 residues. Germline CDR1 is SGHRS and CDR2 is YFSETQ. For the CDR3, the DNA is TGCGCCAGCAGCTCGCCGTCAGGGGGCCCAAATGAAAAACTGTTTTTT. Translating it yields CASSSPSGGPNEKLFF.

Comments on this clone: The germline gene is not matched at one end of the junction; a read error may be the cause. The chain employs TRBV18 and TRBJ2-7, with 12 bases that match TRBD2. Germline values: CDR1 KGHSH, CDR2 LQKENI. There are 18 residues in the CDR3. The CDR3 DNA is TGTGCCAGCTCGCCACTAGCGGGAGGCCTCCGAAGCTCCTACGAGCAGTACTTC. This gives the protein CASSPLAGGLRSSYEQYF.

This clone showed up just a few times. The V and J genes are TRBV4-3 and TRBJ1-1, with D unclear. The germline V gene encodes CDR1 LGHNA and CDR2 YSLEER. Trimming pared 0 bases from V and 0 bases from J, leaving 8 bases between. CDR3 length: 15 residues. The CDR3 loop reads CASSQETYMNTEAFF. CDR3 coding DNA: TGCGCCAGCAGCCAAGAGACATACATGAACACTGAAGCTTTCTTT.

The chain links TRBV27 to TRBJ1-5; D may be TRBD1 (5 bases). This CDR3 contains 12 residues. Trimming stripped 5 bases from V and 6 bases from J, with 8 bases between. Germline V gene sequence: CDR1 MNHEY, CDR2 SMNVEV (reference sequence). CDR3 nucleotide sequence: TGTGCCAGCAGTCCGGGGGGTCAGCCCCAGCATTTT. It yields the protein CASSPGGQPQHF.